This T cell receptor (beta chain) is from a study of T cells in Graves' hyperthyroidism and ophthalmopathy. Turning to the study itself: Blood from the periphery was taken at initial diagnosis, before any treatment. General study results and limits: Ophthalmopathy was separated from stable hyperthyroidism by a 13 V-J model. Most thyroid clonotypes with frequency above 0.001 were detected in blood.

This CDR3 has 13 amino acids. Per germline, CDR1 LGHDT and CDR2 YNNKEL (reference sequence). Germline trimming cut 8 bases from V and 8 bases from J; bases unmatched to any gene: 10. This clonotype occurred many times. The antigen is undetermined. Amplified TCR beta CDR3 regions came from RNA transcripts. The primer set for the first-round RT-PCR of the TCR CDR3 was HTBI. TCRdb redid the calling of the multiplex PCR reads with MiXCR, one entry per CDR3 protein. The sample consists of hundreds of thousands of distinct CDR3 sequences, about 16% of them appearing once. The chain recombines TRBV3-1 with TRBJ1-2; 8 nucleotides match TRBD1. The sequence was obtained from a woman aged 55-69 years with Graves' ophthalmopathy. The source material was blood. For the CDR3, the DNA is TGTGCCAGCCGGGACAGGATGCTGGGGGGCTACACCTTC. Its protein is CASRDRMLGGYTF.